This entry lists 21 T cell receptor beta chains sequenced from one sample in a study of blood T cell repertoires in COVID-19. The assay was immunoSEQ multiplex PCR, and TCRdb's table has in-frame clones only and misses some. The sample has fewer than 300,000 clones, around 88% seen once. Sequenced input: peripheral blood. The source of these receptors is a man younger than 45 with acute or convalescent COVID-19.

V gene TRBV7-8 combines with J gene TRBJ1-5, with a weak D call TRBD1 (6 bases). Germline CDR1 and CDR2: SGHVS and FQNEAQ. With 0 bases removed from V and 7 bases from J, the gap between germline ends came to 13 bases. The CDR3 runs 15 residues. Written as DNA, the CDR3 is TGTGCCAGCAGCTTAGCACAGGGCGACAGACAGCCCCAGCATTTT. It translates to CASSLAQGDRQPQHF.

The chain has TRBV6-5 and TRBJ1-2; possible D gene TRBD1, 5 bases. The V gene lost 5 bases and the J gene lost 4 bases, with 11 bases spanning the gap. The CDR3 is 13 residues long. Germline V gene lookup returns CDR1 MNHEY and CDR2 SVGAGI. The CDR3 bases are TGTGCCAGCAGTCTCGACAGCCTCTATGGCTACACCTTC. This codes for CASSLDSLYGYTF.

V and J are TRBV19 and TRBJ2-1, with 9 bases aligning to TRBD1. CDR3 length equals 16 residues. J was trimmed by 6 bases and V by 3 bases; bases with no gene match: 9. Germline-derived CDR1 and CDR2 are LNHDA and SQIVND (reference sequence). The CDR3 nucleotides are TGTGCCAGTAGTATTTTGGTCGGGACAGGGATCAATGAGCAGTTCTTC. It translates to CASSILVGTGINEQFF.

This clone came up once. The CDR3 nucleotides are TGTGCCAGCAGTTTGGGACAGGGTAGAGCTTTCTTT. This codes for CASSLGQGRAFF. V gene TRBV28 combines with J gene TRBJ1-1, with TRBD1 identical over 9 bases. The CDR3 is 12 residues long. Germline V CDR1 and CDR2: MDHEN, SYDVKM. V was pared by 3 bases and J by 10 bases, with 3 bases of the junction left unmatched.

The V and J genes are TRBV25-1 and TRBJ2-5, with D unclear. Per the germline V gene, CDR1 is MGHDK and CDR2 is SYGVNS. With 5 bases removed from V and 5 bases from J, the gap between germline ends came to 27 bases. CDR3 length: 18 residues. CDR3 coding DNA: TGTGCCAGCAGTCATAACCTCCCCTCCGCCGAGGAGCCTGAGACCCAGTACTTC. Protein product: CASSHNLPSAEEPETQYF.

The CDR3 nucleotides are TGTGCCAGCAACCGCAGAGAAATTGAACGGACTAGCGGGAGAAACACCGGGGAGCTGTTTTTT. This gives the protein CASNRREIERTSGRNTGELFF. The genes are TRBV28 and TRBJ2-2; 13 bases are shared with TRBD2. This CDR3 region has 21 residues. Germline-derived CDR1 and CDR2 are MDHEN and SYDVKM. V lost 7 bases and J lost 2; bases outside the gene matches: 19.

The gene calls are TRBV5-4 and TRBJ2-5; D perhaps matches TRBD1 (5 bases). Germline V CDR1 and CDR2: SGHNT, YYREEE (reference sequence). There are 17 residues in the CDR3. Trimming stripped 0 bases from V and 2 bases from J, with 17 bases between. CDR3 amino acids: CASSLGTNPMIQETQYF. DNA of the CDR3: TGTGCCAGCAGCTTGGGGACAAACCCCATGATTCAAGAGACCCAGTACTTC.

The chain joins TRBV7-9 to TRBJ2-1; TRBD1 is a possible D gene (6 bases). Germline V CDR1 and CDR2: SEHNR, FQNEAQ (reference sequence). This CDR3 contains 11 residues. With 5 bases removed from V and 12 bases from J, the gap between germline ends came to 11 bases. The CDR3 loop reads CASSQQGPQFF. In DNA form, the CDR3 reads TGTGCCAGCAGCCAACAGGGCCCGCAGTTCTTC.

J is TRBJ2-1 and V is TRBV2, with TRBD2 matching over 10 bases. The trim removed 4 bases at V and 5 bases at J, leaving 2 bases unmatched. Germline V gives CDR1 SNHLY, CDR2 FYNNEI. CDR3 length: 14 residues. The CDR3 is CASSGGLADNEQFF. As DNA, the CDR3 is TGTGCCAGCAGTGGTGGACTAGCGGACAATGAGCAGTTCTTC.

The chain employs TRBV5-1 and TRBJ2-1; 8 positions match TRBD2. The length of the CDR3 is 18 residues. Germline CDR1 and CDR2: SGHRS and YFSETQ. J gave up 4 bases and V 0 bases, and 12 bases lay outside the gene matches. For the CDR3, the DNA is TGCGCCAGCAGCTTGGTTGTAAGTGGTAGCGGGACGTACAATGAGCAGTTCTTC. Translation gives CASSLVVSGSGTYNEQFF.

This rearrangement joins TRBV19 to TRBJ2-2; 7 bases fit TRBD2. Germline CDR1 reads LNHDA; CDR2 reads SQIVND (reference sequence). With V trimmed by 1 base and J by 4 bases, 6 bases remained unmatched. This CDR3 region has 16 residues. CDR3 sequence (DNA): TGTGCCAGTAGTATAGGGGCTAGCGGATCCACCGGGGAGCTGTTTTTT. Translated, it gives CASSIGASGSTGELFF. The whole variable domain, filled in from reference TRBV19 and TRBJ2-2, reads DGGITQSPKYLFRKEGQNVTLSCEQNLNHDAMYWYRQDPGQGLRLIYYSQIVNDFQKGDIAEGYSVSREKKESFPLTVTSAQKNPTAFYLCASSIGASGSTGELFFGEGSRLTVL.

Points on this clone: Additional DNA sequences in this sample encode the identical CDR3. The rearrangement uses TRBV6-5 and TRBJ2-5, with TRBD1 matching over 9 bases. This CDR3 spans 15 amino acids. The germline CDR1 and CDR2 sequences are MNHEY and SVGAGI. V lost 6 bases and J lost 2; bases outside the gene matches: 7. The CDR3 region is CASRRDRVGQETQYF. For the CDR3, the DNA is TGTGCCAGCAGGCGGGACAGGGTTGGGCAAGAGACCCAGTACTTC.

The CDR3 bases are TGTGCCTGGAGTGTTCGGGGGCCCCAGCATTTT. Amino acids: CAWSVRGPQHF. The chain carries TRBV30 and TRBJ1-5; D is undetermined. CDR1 and CDR2 from the germline V gene are GTSNPN and SVGIG (reference sequence). V was cut by 0 bases and J by 9 bases, with 6 bases left in between. This CDR3 has 11 amino acids.

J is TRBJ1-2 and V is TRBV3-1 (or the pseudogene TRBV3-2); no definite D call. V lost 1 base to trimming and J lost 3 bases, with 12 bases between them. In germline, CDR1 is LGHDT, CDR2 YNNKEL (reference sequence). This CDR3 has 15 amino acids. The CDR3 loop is CASSQGYSPYYGYTF. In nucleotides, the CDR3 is TGTGCCAGCAGCCAAGGTTACAGCCCTTACTATGGCTACACCTTC.

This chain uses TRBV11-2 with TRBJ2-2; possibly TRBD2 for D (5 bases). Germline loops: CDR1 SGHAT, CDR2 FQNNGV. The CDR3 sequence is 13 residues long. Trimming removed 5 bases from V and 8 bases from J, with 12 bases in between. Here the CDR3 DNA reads TGTGCCAGCAGCCCAAGCGGAGCGGGGGAGCTGTTTTTT. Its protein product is CASSPSGAGELFF.

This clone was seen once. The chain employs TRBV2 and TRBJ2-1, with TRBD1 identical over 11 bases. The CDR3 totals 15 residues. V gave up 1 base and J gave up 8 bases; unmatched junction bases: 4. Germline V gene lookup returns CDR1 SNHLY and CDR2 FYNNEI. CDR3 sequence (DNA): TGTGCCAGCAGTGAAGGGACAGGGGGCATAGATGAGCAGTTCTTC. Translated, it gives CASSEGTGGIDEQFF.

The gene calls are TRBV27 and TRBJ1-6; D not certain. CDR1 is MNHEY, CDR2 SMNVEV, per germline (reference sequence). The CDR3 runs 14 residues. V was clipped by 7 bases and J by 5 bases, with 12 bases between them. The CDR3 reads CASKRQLDNSPLHF. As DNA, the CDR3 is TGTGCCAGCAAGCGGCAGTTAGATAATTCACCCCTCCACTTT.

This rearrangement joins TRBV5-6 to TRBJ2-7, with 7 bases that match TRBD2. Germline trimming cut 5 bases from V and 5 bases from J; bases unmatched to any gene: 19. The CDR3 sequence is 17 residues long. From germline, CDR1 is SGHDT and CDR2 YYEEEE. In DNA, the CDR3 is TGTGCCAGCAGAAAAACGGGCAGCGGGAAGGGGCATGACGAGCAGTACTTC. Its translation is CASRKTGSGKGHDEQYF.

The CDR3 sequence is CASGSGGTGNTIYF. For the CDR3, the DNA is TGCGCCAGCGGTTCCGGGGGAACTGGAAACACCATATATTTT. The rearrangement joins TRBV5-1 to TRBJ1-3; D might be TRBD1 (5 bases). Trimming took off 7 bases at V and 2 bases at J, with 13 bases between the two ends. Germline V gives CDR1 SGHRS, CDR2 YFSETQ. The CDR3 runs to 14 residues.

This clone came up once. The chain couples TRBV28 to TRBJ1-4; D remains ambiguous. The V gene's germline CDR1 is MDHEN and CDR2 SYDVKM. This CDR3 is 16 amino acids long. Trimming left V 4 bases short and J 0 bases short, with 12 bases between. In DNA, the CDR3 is TGTGCCAGCAGTTCCGCCGGGGTAGCAACTAATGAAAAACTGTTTTTT. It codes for CASSSAGVATNEKLFF.

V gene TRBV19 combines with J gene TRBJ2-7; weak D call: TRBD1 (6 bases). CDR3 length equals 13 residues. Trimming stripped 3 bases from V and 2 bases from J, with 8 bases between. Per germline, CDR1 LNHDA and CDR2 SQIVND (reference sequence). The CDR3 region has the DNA TGTGCCAGTAGTATCGGACAGCCCTACGAGCAGTACTTC. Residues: CASSIGQPYEQYF.